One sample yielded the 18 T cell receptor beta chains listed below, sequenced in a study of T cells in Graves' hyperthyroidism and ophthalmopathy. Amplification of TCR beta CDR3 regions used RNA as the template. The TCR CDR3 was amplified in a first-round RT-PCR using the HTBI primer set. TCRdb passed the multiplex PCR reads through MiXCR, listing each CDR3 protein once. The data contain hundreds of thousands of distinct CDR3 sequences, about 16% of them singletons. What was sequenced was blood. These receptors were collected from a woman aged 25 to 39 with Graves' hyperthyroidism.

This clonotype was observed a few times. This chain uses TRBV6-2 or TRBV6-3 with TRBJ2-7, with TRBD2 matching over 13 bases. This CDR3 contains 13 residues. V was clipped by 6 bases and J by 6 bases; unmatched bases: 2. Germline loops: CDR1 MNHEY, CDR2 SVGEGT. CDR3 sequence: CASRWTSGSEQYF. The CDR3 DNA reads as TGTGCCAGCAGGTGGACTAGCGGGAGCGAGCAGTACTTC.

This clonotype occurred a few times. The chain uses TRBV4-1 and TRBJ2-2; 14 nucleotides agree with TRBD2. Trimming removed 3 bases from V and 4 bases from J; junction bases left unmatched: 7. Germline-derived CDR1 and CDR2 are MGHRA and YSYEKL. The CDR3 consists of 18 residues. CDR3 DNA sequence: TGCGCCAGCAGCCATGGGACTAGCGGGAGTTGGGCCACCGGGGAGCTGTTTTTT. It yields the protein CASSHGTSGSWATGELFF.

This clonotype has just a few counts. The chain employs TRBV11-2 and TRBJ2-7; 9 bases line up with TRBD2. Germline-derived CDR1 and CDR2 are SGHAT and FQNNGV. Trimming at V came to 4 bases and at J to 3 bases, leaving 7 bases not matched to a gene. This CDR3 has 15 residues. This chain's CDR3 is CASSSTSGQSYEQYF. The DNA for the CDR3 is TGTGCCAGCAGCTCAACTAGCGGGCAGAGCTACGAGCAGTACTTC.

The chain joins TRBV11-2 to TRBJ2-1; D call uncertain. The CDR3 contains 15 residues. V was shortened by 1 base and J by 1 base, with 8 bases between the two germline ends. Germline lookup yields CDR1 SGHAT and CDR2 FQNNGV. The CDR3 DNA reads TGTGCCAGCAGCTTAGGGAGAGAGTCCTACAATGAGCAGTTCTTC. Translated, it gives CASSLGRESYNEQFF.

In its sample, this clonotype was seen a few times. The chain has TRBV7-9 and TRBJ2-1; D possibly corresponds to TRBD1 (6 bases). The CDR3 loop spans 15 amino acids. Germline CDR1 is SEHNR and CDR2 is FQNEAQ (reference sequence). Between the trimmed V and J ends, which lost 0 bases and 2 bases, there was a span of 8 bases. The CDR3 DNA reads TGTGCCAGCAGCTTAGCCAGGGGCCCCTACAATGAGCAGTTCTTC. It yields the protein CASSLARGPYNEQFF.

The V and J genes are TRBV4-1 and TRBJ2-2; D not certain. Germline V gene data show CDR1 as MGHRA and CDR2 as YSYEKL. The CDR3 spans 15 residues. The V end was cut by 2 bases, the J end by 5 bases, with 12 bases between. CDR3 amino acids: CASSQNQVGTGELFF. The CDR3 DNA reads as TGCGCCAGCAGCCAAAACCAGGTGGGGACCGGGGAGCTGTTTTTT.

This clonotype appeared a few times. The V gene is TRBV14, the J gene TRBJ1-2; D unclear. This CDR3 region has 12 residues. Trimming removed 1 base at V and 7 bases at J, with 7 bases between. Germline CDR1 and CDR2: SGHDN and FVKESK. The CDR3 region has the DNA TGTGCCAGCAGCCAAGCGGAGGGTGGCTACACCTTC. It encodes CASSQAEGGYTF.

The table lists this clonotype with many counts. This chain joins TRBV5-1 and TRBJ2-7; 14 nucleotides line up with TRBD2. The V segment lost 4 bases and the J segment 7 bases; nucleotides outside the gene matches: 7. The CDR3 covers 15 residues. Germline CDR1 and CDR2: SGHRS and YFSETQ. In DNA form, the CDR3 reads TGCGCCAGCAGCCTCGGGACTAGCGGGAGTCGAGAGCAGTACTTC. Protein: CASSLGTSGSREQYF.

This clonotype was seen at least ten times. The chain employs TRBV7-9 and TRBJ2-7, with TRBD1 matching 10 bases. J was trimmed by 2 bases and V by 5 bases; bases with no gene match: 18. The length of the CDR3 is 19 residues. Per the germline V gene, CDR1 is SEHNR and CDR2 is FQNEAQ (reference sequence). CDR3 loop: CASSPSLSRGTGAPYEQYF. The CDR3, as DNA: TGTGCCAGCAGCCCTTCCCTATCCCGGGGGACAGGGGCCCCCTACGAGCAGTACTTC.

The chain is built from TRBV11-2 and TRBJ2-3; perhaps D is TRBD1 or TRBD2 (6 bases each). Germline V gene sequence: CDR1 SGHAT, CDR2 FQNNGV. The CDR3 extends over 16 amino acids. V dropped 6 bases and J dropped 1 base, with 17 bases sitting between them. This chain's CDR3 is CASRARGVSGTDTQYF. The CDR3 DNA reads TGTGCCAGCAGGGCAAGGGGGGTATCTGGCACAGATACGCAGTATTTT.

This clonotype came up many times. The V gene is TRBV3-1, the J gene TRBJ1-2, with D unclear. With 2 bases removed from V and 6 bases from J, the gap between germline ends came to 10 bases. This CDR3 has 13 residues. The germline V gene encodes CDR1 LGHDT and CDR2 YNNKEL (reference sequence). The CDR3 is CASSQNPRHGYTF. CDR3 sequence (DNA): TGTGCCAGCAGCCAAAATCCACGCCATGGCTACACCTTC. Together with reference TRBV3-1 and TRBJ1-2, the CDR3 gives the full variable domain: DTAVSQTPKYLVTQMGNDKSIKCEQNLGHDTMYWYKQDSKKFLKIMFSYNNKELIINETVPNRFSPKSPDKAHLNLHINSLELGDSAVYFCASSQNPRHGYTFGSGTRLTVV.

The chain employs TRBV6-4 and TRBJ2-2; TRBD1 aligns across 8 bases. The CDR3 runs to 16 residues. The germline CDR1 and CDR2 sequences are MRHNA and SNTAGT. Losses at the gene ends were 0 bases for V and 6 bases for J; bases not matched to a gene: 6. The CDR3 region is CASSDSAGGESGELFF. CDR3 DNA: TGTGCCAGCAGTGACTCGGCAGGGGGCGAGTCCGGGGAGCTGTTTTTT.

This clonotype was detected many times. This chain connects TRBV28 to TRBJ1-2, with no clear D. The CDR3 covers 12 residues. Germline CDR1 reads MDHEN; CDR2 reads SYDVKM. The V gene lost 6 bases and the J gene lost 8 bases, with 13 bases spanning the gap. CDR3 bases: TGTGCCAGCAGCGAAAGAGGCTCGGGCTACACCTTC. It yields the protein CASSERGSGYTF.

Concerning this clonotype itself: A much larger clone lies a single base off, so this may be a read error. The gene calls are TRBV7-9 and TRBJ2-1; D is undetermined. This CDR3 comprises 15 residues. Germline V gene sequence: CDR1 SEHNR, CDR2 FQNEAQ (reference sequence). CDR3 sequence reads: CARSLPRRLGNEQFF. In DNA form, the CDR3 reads TGTGCCCGCAGCTTACCAAGGAGATTGGGCAATGAGCAGTTCTTC.

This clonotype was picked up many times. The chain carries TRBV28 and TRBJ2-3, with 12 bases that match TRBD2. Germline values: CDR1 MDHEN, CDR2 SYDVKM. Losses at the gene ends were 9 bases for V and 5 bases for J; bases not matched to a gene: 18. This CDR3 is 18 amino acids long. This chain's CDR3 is CARIRGLAGGPYVDTQYF. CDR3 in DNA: TGTGCCAGAATACGGGGCCTAGCGGGAGGGCCCTATGTAGATACGCAGTATTTT.

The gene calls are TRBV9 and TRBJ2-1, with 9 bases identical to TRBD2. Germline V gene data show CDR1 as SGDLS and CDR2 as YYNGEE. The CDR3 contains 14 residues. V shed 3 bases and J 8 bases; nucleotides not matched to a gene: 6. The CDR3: CASSGYSGRYEQFF. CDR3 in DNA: TGTGCCAGCAGCGGATATAGCGGGAGATATGAGCAGTTCTTC.

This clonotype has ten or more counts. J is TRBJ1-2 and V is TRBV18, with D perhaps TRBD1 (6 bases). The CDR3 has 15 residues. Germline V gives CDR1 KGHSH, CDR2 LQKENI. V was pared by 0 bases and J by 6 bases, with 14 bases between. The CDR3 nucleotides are TGTGCCAGCTCACCACCGCTCGGGGGGCAGGATGGCTACACCTTC. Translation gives CASSPPLGGQDGYTF.

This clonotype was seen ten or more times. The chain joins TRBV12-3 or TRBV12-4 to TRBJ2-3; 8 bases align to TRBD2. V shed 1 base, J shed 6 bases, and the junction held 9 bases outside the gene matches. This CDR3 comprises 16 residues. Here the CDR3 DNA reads TGTGCCAGCAGTTTAGAGGGCGGGAGGTGGGCGGATACGCAGTATTTT. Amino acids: CASSLEGGRWADTQYF.